One sample yielded the 23 T cell receptor beta chains listed below, sequenced in a study of tumor-infiltrating lymphocytes in primary liver carcinoma. RNA isolated from unsorted whole blood supplied the blood RNA, with germline DNA also extracted. TCR beta cDNA came from roughly 550 ng total RNA, primed with a constant-region primer. Slightly modified ARM-PCR with three nested multiplex PCR rounds yielded TCR beta libraries. Researchers ran the first two PCR rounds for approximately 10 cycles each with TRBV1-TRBV30 forward primers and a C-beta reverse primer. Each CDR3 protein is one row after TCRdb ran MiXCR on the multiplex PCR reads. The sample comprises fewer than 400,000 distinct CDR3 sequences, 65% of which are singletons, and roughly 10% rests with the top ten. Sequencing was performed on peripheral blood. All receptors derive from a man aged 35 to 55 with primary liver carcinoma and hepatitis B virus infection.

The chain has TRBV28 and TRBJ1-4; 7 nucleotides match TRBD1. The CDR3 consists of 15 residues. Trimming took 4 bases from V and 5 from J; bases not matched to a gene: 7. CDR1 is MDHEN, CDR2 SYDVKM, per germline. CDR3 nucleotides: TGTGCCAGCAGTTCTTCCGGGACAGACAATGAAAAACTGTTTTTT. Encoded protein: CASSSSGTDNEKLFF.

In regard to this clonotype: Sequence at one end of the junction differs from germline and may be a read error. This rearrangement joins TRBV29-1 to TRBJ1-2; D ambiguous. The CDR3 extends over 12 amino acids. The germline CDR1 and CDR2 sequences are SQVTM and ANQGSEA. The CDR3 spells CNVGSGPGGYTF. As DNA, the CDR3 is TGCAACGTTGGAAGTGGACCTGGAGGCTACACCTTC.

The rearrangement links TRBV11-1 to TRBJ2-1; TRBD1 is a possible D gene (6 bases). This CDR3 region has 16 residues. V lost 6 bases and J lost 7, with 22 bases in between. Per the germline V gene, CDR1 is SGHAT and CDR2 is FQDESV (reference sequence). The CDR3 nucleotides are TGTGCCAGCAGATTCATCCCCGGGACATTTGTAAATGAGCAGTTCTTC. It is translated as CASRFIPGTFVNEQFF.

The chain recombines TRBV28 with TRBJ2-3, with D perhaps given as TRBD1 or TRBD2 (5 bases each). This CDR3 region has 15 residues. Trimming removed 6 bases at V and 4 bases at J, with 17 bases between. Germline assignment: CDR1 MDHEN and CDR2 SYDVKM. The CDR3 spells CASSPHRGKADTQYF. CDR3 nucleotide sequence: TGTGCCAGCAGCCCCCACCGGGGCAAGGCAGATACGCAGTATTTT.

Details on this clonotype: Possible read error: a much larger clone is one base away. DNA for the CDR3: TGTGGCAGCAGTGGGGGGACGTGGGATACGCAGTATTTT. Its translation is CGSSGGTWDTQYF. The V gene is TRBV6-1, the J gene TRBJ2-3; TRBD2 is a possible D gene (6 bases). Germline-derived CDR1 and CDR2 are MNHNS and SASEGT. The CDR3 runs to 13 residues.

About this clonotype: This may stem from a read error, because a much larger clone lies one nucleotide away. Since the CDR3 does not end with the conserved phenylalanine or tryptophan, this likely comes from a read error. The J gene is TRBJ2-3, the V gene TRBV6-2 or TRBV6-3, with 9 bases aligning to TRBD1. The V segment lost 2 bases and the J segment 8 bases; nucleotides outside the gene matches: 8. Germline V gene data show CDR1 as MNHEY and CDR2 as SVGEGT. The CDR3 loop spans 15 amino acids. The CDR3: CASSYPGTGRGTQYI. CDR3 bases: TGTGCCAGCAGTTACCCCGGGACAGGGCGCGGTACGCAGTATATT.

This clonotype was seen many times. This rearrangement joins TRBV6-6 to TRBJ2-3, with 9 bases aligning to TRBD2. Germline loops: CDR1 MNHNY, CDR2 SVGAGI (reference sequence). The ends lost 5 bases at V and 2 bases at J; junction bases unmatched: 8. This CDR3 has 16 residues. CDR3 sequence reads: CASSPGTSIITDTQYF. The CDR3 bases are TGTGCCAGCAGTCCCGGGACTAGCATTATCACAGATACGCAGTATTTT.

Notes on this clonotype: One end of the junction varies from germline; a read error may be responsible. This chain uses TRBV30 with TRBJ1-2; 7 nucleotides agree with TRBD1. This CDR3 is 13 amino acids long. Germline V CDR1 and CDR2: GTSNPN, SVGIG (reference sequence). This CDR3 reads CAWKGDRFYDYTF. CDR3 coding DNA: TGTGCCTGGAAGGGGGACAGATTCTATGACTACACCTTC.

Comments on this clonotype: A clone one base away is much larger, so this may be a read error. Here the CDR3 DNA reads TGTGCCAGCGGTTACCCGTCCTACGAGCAGTACTTC. Protein sequence: CASGYPSYEQYF. V gene TRBV6-2 or TRBV6-3 combines with J gene TRBJ2-7; no firm D call. The germline V gene has CDR1 MNHEY and CDR2 SVGEGT. CDR3 length: 12 amino acids.

The chain couples TRBV4-2 to TRBJ2-1, with a tentative D call TRBD2 (5 bases). The CDR3 length is 16 residues. The V end was cut by 0 bases, the J end by 5 bases, with 14 bases between. Germline V lookup: CDR1 LGHNA, CDR2 YNFKEQ. The CDR3, as DNA: TGTGCCAGCAGCCAAGAACTTCTAGCCCCGCACAATGAGCAGTTCTTC. Amino acids: CASSQELLAPHNEQFF.

This clonotype was recorded a few times. V gene TRBV7-9 combines with J gene TRBJ2-1; D may be TRBD1 (5 bases). Per germline, CDR1 SEHNR and CDR2 FQNEAQ (reference sequence). The CDR3 is 15 residues long. Trimming pared 7 bases from V and 4 bases from J, leaving 17 bases between. The CDR3 DNA sequence: TGTGCCAGCATCCCCGGCGACAGCTTTTACAATGAGCAGTTCTTC. Its translation: CASIPGDSFYNEQFF.

This clonotype was seen just once. This clone may be a read error of a much larger clone one base away. The chain couples TRBV5-4 to TRBJ1-2; TRBD1 is a possible D gene (6 bases). The CDR3 covers 16 residues. Trimming left V 0 bases short and J 4 bases short, with 16 bases between. Germline values: CDR1 SGHNT, CDR2 YYREEE (reference sequence). CDR3 bases: TGTGCCAGCAGCTTGGCGTCCAGGGGAGATTTCTATGGCTACACCTTC. It yields the protein CASSLASRGDFYGYTF.

Comments on this clonotype: A read error may account for a junction end that differs from germline. The V and J genes are TRBV7-8 and TRBJ2-7; no reliable D call. CDR3 length equals 13 residues. CDR1 and CDR2 from the germline V gene are SGHVS and FQNEAQ. CDR3 region: CAGSLVRSYEQYF. For the CDR3, the DNA is TGTGCCGGCAGCTTAGTCCGGAGCTACGAGCAGTACTTC.

Turning to this clonotype: A much larger clone is a single base away; this may be a read error. CDR3: CASSQERVSGGFPLHF. The CDR3 DNA is TGCGCCAGCAGCCAAGAGCGAGTGTCTGGTGGGTTCCCCCTCCACTTT. The chain uses TRBV4-3 and TRBJ1-6; D uncertain. V lost 0 bases to trimming and J lost 13 bases, with 19 bases between them. The CDR3 covers 16 residues. Germline-derived CDR1 and CDR2 are LGHNA and YSLEER.

Notes on this clonotype: A much larger clone lies one base from this, so it may be a read error. V gene TRBV12-3 or TRBV12-4 combines with J gene TRBJ1-1, with TRBD1 as a possible D gene (6 bases). This CDR3 is 14 amino acids long. The CDR3 spells CASSGGRQNTEALF. In DNA, the CDR3 is TGTGCCAGCAGTGGGGGCAGGCAGAACACTGAAGCTTTGTTT.

The chain uses TRBV5-1 and TRBJ2-3; TRBD2 matches at 8 bases. Trimming cost V 4 bases and J 4 bases; bases outside gene matches: 5. The germline V gene encodes CDR1 SGHRS and CDR2 YFSETQ. CDR3 size: 14 residues. The CDR3 region is CASSQTGGPDTQYF. For the CDR3, the DNA is TGCGCCAGCAGCCAAACGGGAGGGCCAGATACGCAGTATTTT.

This clonotype was recorded a few times. This chain uses TRBV11-2 with TRBJ2-7; 10 bases align to TRBD2. The J segment lost 2 bases and the V segment lost 3 bases, leaving 4 bases of the junction unmatched. The CDR3 has 15 amino acids. CDR1 and CDR2 from the germline V gene are SGHAT and FQNNGV. The DNA for the CDR3 is TGTGCCAGCAGCTTCGGACTAGCGGATACCTACGAGCAGTACTTC. Amino acids: CASSFGLADTYEQYF.

This clonotype was counted many times. CDR3 sequence reads: CASSYLGQGDQFF. CDR3 bases: TGTGCCAGCAGTTACCTGGGACAGGGAGATCAGTTCTTC. The gene calls are TRBV6-5 and TRBJ2-1, with 9 bases lining up with TRBD1. The V and J ends lost 2 bases and 13 bases, in that order; junction bases with no gene match: 6. The CDR3 loop spans 13 amino acids. Germline V CDR1 and CDR2: MNHEY, SVGAGI.

Comments on this clonotype: This could be a read error, since a much larger clone is one nucleotide away. The chain links TRBV6-1 to TRBJ2-1, with D unclear. Trimming removed 0 bases from V and 2 bases from J, with 8 bases in between. This CDR3 is built from 15 residues. Germline lookup yields CDR1 MNHNS and CDR2 SASEGT. The CDR3 DNA follows: TGTGCCAGCAGTGAAGCCCCTGGAACCTACAATGAGCAGTTCTTC. Translation: CASSEAPGTYNEQFF.

With regard to this clonotype: A read error is possible here, since a much larger clone lies one base away. The chain uses TRBV6-1 and TRBJ1-1; 8 bases map to TRBD1. The CDR3 runs to 14 residues. CDR1 and CDR2 (germline): MNHNS, SASEGT. Trimming at V came to 2 bases and at J to 6 bases, leaving 5 bases not matched to a gene. CDR3 protein: CASSEPGQDAEAFF. CDR3 sequence (DNA): TGTGCCAGCAGTGAACCGGGACAGGACGCTGAAGCTTTCTTT.

To note about this clonotype: This may stem from a read error, because a much larger clone lies one nucleotide away. This rearrangement joins TRBV6-1 to TRBJ1-2; possibly TRBD1 for D (5 bases). Germline V lookup: CDR1 MNHNS, CDR2 SASEGT. V was shortened by 1 base and J by 7 bases, with 13 bases between the two germline ends. CDR3 length: 14 amino acids. The DNA for the CDR3 is TGTGCCAGCAGTGAAGTGCGGGGCTCGTGTGGCTACACCTTC. Translation: CASSEVRGSCGYTF.

This clonotype was observed a handful of times. The chain combines TRBV30 with TRBJ1-2; D is undetermined. Trimming removed 2 bases at V and 7 bases at J, with 5 bases between. This CDR3 spans 10 amino acids. CDR1 GTSNPN and CDR2 SVGIG come from the germline V gene (reference sequence). DNA of the CDR3: TGTGCCTGGAGTCCACCTGGCTACACCTTC. Its protein product is CAWSPPGYTF. Looking up the rest from reference TRBV30 and TRBJ1-2 gives the full variable domain: SQTIHQWPATLVQPVGSPLSLECTVEGTSNPNLYWYRQAAGRGLQLLFYSVGIGQISSEVPQNLSASRPQDRQFILSSKKLLLSDSGFYLCAWSPPGYTFGSGTRLTVV.

The rearrangement joins TRBV5-1 to TRBJ1-1, with TRBD1 identical over 7 bases. With V trimmed by 4 bases and J by 5 bases, 11 bases remained unmatched. The CDR3 is 15 amino acids. Looked up from germline, CDR1 is SGHRS and CDR2 is YFSETQ. Here the CDR3 DNA reads TGCGCCAGCAGCATCACAGGGGAATTAAGGACTGAAGCTTTCTTT. The encoded protein is CASSITGELRTEAFF. The entire variable domain, with the rest obtained from reference TRBV5-1 and TRBJ1-1, is as follows: KAGVTQTPRYLIKTRGQQVTLSCSPISGHRSVSWYQQTPGQGLQFLFEYFSETQRNKGNFPGRFSGRQFSNSRSEMNVSTLELGDSALYLCASSITGELRTEAFFGQGTRLTVV.